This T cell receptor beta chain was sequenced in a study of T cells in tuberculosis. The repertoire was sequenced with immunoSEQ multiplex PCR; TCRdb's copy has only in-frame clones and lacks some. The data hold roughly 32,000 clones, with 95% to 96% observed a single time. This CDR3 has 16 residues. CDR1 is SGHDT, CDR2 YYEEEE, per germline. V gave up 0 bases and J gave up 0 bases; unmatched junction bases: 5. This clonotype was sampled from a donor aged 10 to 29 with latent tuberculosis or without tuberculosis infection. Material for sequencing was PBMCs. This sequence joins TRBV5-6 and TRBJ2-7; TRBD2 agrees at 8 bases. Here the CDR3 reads CASSLGPAGDSYEQYF. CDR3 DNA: TGTGCCAGCAGCTTGGGTCCAGCGGGGGACTCCTACGAGCAGTACTTC.